The rows below give T cell receptor beta chains drawn from one sample of a study of Ad26.COV2.S vaccination and SARS-CoV-2 variants. Clones were sequenced by immunoSEQ multiplex PCR, and TCRdb holds only the in-frame ones, with some missing. The table lists roughly 380,000 clones, around nine tenths of them singletons, with 3.6% in the top ten. The input for sequencing was peripheral blood, taken in a trial of Ad26.COV2.S vaccine versus placebo. Source of these receptors: a person aged 18-60 years who received the Ad26.COV2.S COVID-19 vaccine or a placebo. Each CDR3 is given with its conserved first and last residue. D genes are given only for firm matches. Only some rows state a clone size, as once, few, many or a class for expanded clones.

clone size: .; D gene: .; V gene: TRBV5-4; J gene: TRBJ2-7; CDR3 DNA: TGTGCCAGCAGCTTGGATTCGTGGGGAAACTACGAGCAGTACTTC; CDR3 protein: CASSLDSWGNYEQYF
clone size: .; D gene: TRBD1; V gene: TRBV7-2; J gene: TRBJ1-2; CDR3 DNA: TGTGCCAGCAGCGGCAGGGGACAGGTCTATGGCTACACCTTC; CDR3 protein: CASSGRGQVYGYTF
clone size: .; D gene: .; V gene: TRBV11-1; J gene: TRBJ2-2; CDR3 DNA: TGTGCCAGCAGCCCCGGGGCAAACACCGGGGAGCTGTTTTTT; CDR3 protein: CASSPGANTGELFF
clone size: .; D gene: TRBD1; V gene: TRBV7-9; J gene: TRBJ2-2; CDR3 DNA: TGTGCCAGCAGCTTAGATCCCTATAGAGGACAGGACACCGGGGAGCTGTTTTTT; CDR3 protein: CASSLDPYRGQDTGELFF
clone size: .; D gene: .; V gene: TRBV7-9; J gene: TRBJ2-7; CDR3 DNA: TGTGCCAGCAGCCCCCTCCTTGCGGGGGCCCCCTACGAGCAGTACTTC; CDR3 protein: CASSPLLAGAPYEQYF
clone size: once; D gene: TRBD1; V gene: TRBV5-6; J gene: TRBJ2-7; CDR3 DNA: TGTGCCAGCAGCTTGGTCGTGACAGGGGGCGCCGAGCAGTACTTC; CDR3 protein: CASSLVVTGGAEQYF
clone size: .; D gene: .; V gene: TRBV6-2/TRBV6-3; J gene: TRBJ2-7; CDR3 DNA: TGTGCCAGCAGTTATGGTTTCTCCTACGAGCAGTACTTC; CDR3 protein: CASSYGFSYEQYF
clone size: few; D gene: .; V gene: TRBV4-3; J gene: TRBJ2-1; CDR3 DNA: TGCGCCAGCAGCCAAGAAATGCAGGGTATTGGGTACAATGAGCAGTTCTTC; CDR3 protein: CASSQEMQGIGYNEQFF
clone size: .; D gene: TRBD2; V gene: TRBV6-6; J gene: TRBJ2-1; CDR3 DNA: TGTGCCAGCAGAATAGCGGGGGCTTCGGGTGAGCAGTTCTTC; CDR3 protein: CASRIAGASGEQFF
clone size: .; D gene: TRBD1; V gene: TRBV19; J gene: TRBJ2-7; CDR3 DNA: TGTGCCAGTAGCAACCGGGACAGAAGTTTCTACGAGCAGTACTTC; CDR3 protein: CASSNRDRSFYEQYF
clone size: .; D gene: TRBD1; V gene: TRBV7-2; J gene: TRBJ2-7; CDR3 DNA: TGTGCCAGCAGCTCTTTGGGACAGGGGGCCTACGAGCAGTACTTC; CDR3 protein: CASSSLGQGAYEQYF
clone size: .; D gene: TRBD2; V gene: TRBV7-2; J gene: TRBJ2-1; CDR3 DNA: TGTGCCAGCAGCTTATGGAGTAGCGGGGGCAATGAGCAGTTCTTC; CDR3 protein: CASSLWSSGGNEQFF
clone size: .; D gene: TRBD1; V gene: TRBV18; J gene: TRBJ2-7; CDR3 DNA: TGTGCCAGCTCACCCACGGGACAGGGCACCGAGCAGTACTTC; CDR3 protein: CASSPTGQGTEQYF
clone size: .; D gene: .; V gene: TRBV19; J gene: TRBJ1-5; CDR3 DNA: TGTGCCAGTAGGATCGACAGTCTGGTCCAGCCCCAGCATTTT; CDR3 protein: CASRIDSLVQPQHF
clone size: .; D gene: .; V gene: TRBV7-2; J gene: TRBJ2-3; CDR3 DNA: TGTGCCAGCAGCCGGGTGCTAGGAAAGAGCACAGATACGCAGTATTTT; CDR3 protein: CASSRVLGKSTDTQYF
clone size: few; D gene: .; V gene: TRBV9; J gene: TRBJ1-2; CDR3 DNA: TGTGCCAGCAGCCTGGGTTTGGTGAGGTCTGGCTACACCTTC; CDR3 protein: CASSLGLVRSGYTF
clone size: .; D gene: .; V gene: TRBV12-3/TRBV12-4; J gene: TRBJ1-5; CDR3 DNA: TGTGCCAGCAGGGAACCTAACCAGCCCCAGCATTTT; CDR3 protein: CASREPNQPQHF
clone size: .; D gene: .; V gene: TRBV6-1; J gene: TRBJ2-7; CDR3 DNA: TGTGCCAGCAGTGAAATCCGGGTCGAGCAGTACTTC; CDR3 protein: CASSEIRVEQYF
clone size: .; D gene: .; V gene: TRBV7-8; J gene: TRBJ1-1; CDR3 DNA: TGTGCCAGCAGCTTAGAGAGGTGGTCTGAAGCTTTCTTT; CDR3 protein: CASSLERWSEAFF
clone size: .; D gene: .; V gene: TRBV6-4; J gene: TRBJ1-2; CDR3 DNA: TGTGCCAGCAAGAGTTCGGACCTCAGTGGCTACACCTTC; CDR3 protein: CASKSSDLSGYTF
clone size: .; D gene: .; V gene: TRBV19; J gene: TRBJ1-2; CDR3 DNA: TGTGCCAGTAGTGTCGGGGCGCAACTCTATGGCTACACCTTC; CDR3 protein: CASSVGAQLYGYTF
clone size: .; D gene: .; V gene: TRBV11-2; J gene: TRBJ2-2; CDR3 DNA: TGTGCCAGCAGCTTAATTTCTACCGGGGAGCTGTTTTTT; CDR3 protein: CASSLISTGELFF
clone size: .; D gene: TRBD1; V gene: TRBV29-1; J gene: TRBJ1-4; CDR3 DNA: TGCAGCGTTGGGGCTCGGACAGGAAATGAAAAACTGTTTTTT; CDR3 protein: CSVGARTGNEKLFF
clone size: .; D gene: .; V gene: TRBV5-1; J gene: TRBJ1-1; CDR3 DNA: TGCGCCAGCAGCTTGGCCGAGGGGACTGAAGCTTTCTTT; CDR3 protein: CASSLAEGTEAFF
clone size: .; D gene: TRBD1; V gene: TRBV6-1; J gene: TRBJ2-7; CDR3 DNA: TGTGCCAGCAGTGAAGCGAACAGGGGTTCATCCTACGAGCAGTACTTC; CDR3 protein: CASSEANRGSSYEQYF
clone size: .; D gene: .; V gene: TRBV13; J gene: TRBJ2-1; CDR3 DNA: TGTGCCAGCAGCTTAGCGCGCAATGAGCAGTTCTTC; CDR3 protein: CASSLARNEQFF
clone size: .; D gene: .; V gene: TRBV18; J gene: TRBJ2-3; CDR3 DNA: TGTGCCAGCTCACCACCAGGAGTCTCTAGCACAGATACGCAGTATTTT; CDR3 protein: CASSPPGVSSTDTQYF
clone size: .; D gene: TRBD1; V gene: TRBV24-1; J gene: TRBJ2-1; CDR3 DNA: TGTGCCACCAGTGACCGAGGGACAGGGGGTTACAATGAGCAGTTCTTC; CDR3 protein: CATSDRGTGGYNEQFF
clone size: .; D gene: .; V gene: TRBV9; J gene: TRBJ2-2; CDR3 DNA: TGTGCCAGCAACAAAGACATCTACACCGGGGAGCTGTTTTTT; CDR3 protein: CASNKDIYTGELFF
clone size: .; D gene: .; V gene: TRBV2; J gene: TRBJ1-6; CDR3 DNA: TGTGCCAGCAAAGGAACCCCCTCCAGCCCTAATTCACCCCTCCACTTT; CDR3 protein: CASKGTPSSPNSPLHF
clone size: .; D gene: TRBD1; V gene: TRBV10-2; J gene: TRBJ2-7; CDR3 DNA: TGCGCCAGCAGTGGCCGGGACAGAGTCTACGAGCAGTACTTC; CDR3 protein: CASSGRDRVYEQYF
clone size: .; D gene: .; V gene: TRBV2; J gene: TRBJ2-3; CDR3 DNA: TGTGCCAGCAGTGACGGTCAGGGAAGGGCAGATACGCAGTATTTT; CDR3 protein: CASSDGQGRADTQYF
clone size: .; D gene: TRBD2; V gene: TRBV3-1/TRBV3-2; J gene: TRBJ2-5; CDR3 DNA: TGTGCCAGCAGCCCCCCGGGTAGCGGGGAGCCCCAGTACTTC; CDR3 protein: CASSPPGSGEPQYF
clone size: .; D gene: .; V gene: TRBV28; J gene: TRBJ2-2; CDR3 DNA: TGTGCCAGCAGCTCCCCCAGGGGGGCGAGCACCGGGGAGCTGTTTTTT; CDR3 protein: CASSSPRGASTGELFF
clone size: .; D gene: TRBD1; V gene: TRBV6-5; J gene: TRBJ2-7; CDR3 DNA: TGTGCCAGCAGTTACGGGGACAGGAGCTCCTACGAGCAGTACTTC; CDR3 protein: CASSYGDRSSYEQYF
clone size: .; D gene: TRBD2; V gene: TRBV9; J gene: TRBJ2-1; CDR3 DNA: TGTGCCAGCAGCCCCCGGGGACTAGCGGGGGGGAATGAGCAGTTCTTC; CDR3 protein: CASSPRGLAGGNEQFF
clone size: .; D gene: .; V gene: TRBV27; J gene: TRBJ1-1; CDR3 DNA: TGTGCCAGCAGTTTCAACAAGGGCACTGAAGCTTTCTTT; CDR3 protein: CASSFNKGTEAFF